The clone carrying this TCR beta chain has ten or more counts. Its antigen is unidentified. CDR3 length equals 16 residues. CDR1 is SGHTA and CDR2 is FQGNSA in the germline V gene. The V segment lost 2 bases and the J segment 1 base; nucleotides outside the gene matches: 1. 5'RACE with 10-nucleotide random UMIs produced the cDNA. A single record per CDR3 protein comes from TCRdb applying MiXCR to the 5' RACE reads. The sample holds approximately 40,000 distinct CDR3 sequences, about 4.1% seen once. The starting material, 2 million PBMCs stored at -80 C, gave rise to the unsorted libraries. The record originates from a study of neurological immune-mediated disorders. The study, taken as a whole, reports: According to phylogenetic grouping, one related-CDR3 cluster, a possible signature, contained the repertoires of 18 of 34 multiple sclerosis patients. The greatest degree of TCR clonal expansion was observed in HTLV-1-associated myelopathy, with the lowest in multiple sclerosis, below that of healthy controls.

Specimen: PBMCs. The TCR sequence derives from a man aged 25 to 40 with multiple sclerosis. The chain uses TRBV7-2 and TRBJ2-2, with 10 bases matching TRBD2. The chain's CDR3 is CASSLSSGGNTGELFF. The CDR3 region has the DNA TGTGCCAGCAGCTTATCTAGCGGGGGGAACACCGGGGAGCTGTTTTTT.